These T cell receptor beta chains were read from a single sample in a study of T cell responses to AZD1222 COVID-19 vaccine. The data were produced by immunoSEQ multiplex PCR, yet TCRdb's version contains in-frame clones alone and is incomplete. Of about 140,000 clones listed, roughly 90% were seen once; the top ten hold approximately 4.5%. The sequencing here drew on peripheral blood, taken on day 0 of AZD1222 vaccination. Receptor source: an adult in good health. CDR3s include the opening cysteine and the closing phenylalanine or tryptophan. The D gene is left open where the match is weak. Size tells how often a clone was seen (once, few, many) or the class of an expanded clone, and some rows leave it out.

TRBJ1-5 | . | TRBV2 | TRBD1 | CASSVDRASHYSNQPQHF | TGTGCCAGCAGTGTGGACAGGGCGAGCCACTATAGCAATCAGCCCCAGCATTTT
TRBJ2-1 | . | TRBV6-5 | . | CASSYSTGSVNEQFF | TGTGCCAGCAGTTACTCGACCGGGAGCGTCAATGAGCAGTTCTTC
TRBJ2-1 | . | TRBV6-5 | TRBD2 | CASSRTTSGRNEQFF | TGTGCCAGCAGCCGAACGACTAGCGGGCGCAATGAGCAGTTCTTC
TRBJ2-1 | . | TRBV2 | TRBD2 | CASRAAGTYNEQFF | TGTGCCAGCAGGGCAGCGGGAACCTACAATGAGCAGTTCTTC
TRBJ1-1 | . | TRBV7-8 | . | CASSRVGMNTEAFF | TGTGCCAGCAGCCGCGTGGGGATGAACACTGAAGCTTTCTTT
TRBJ2-3 | . | TRBV27 | . | CASSLGAQDTQYF | TGTGCCAGCAGTTTAGGCGCGCAGGATACGCAGTATTTT
TRBJ1-2 | . | TRBV19 | . | CASSFPGRGANYGYTF | TGTGCCAGTAGCTTCCCGGGTAGAGGGGCTAACTATGGCTACACCTTC
TRBJ1-1 | . | TRBV7-2 | . | CASSLSYATNTEAFF | TGTGCCAGCAGCTTATCCTATGCCACCAACACTGAAGCTTTCTTT
TRBJ2-3 | . | TRBV29-1 | . | CSVDSRSDTQYF | TGCAGCGTTGATTCCAGGTCAGATACGCAGTATTTT
TRBJ1-1 | . | TRBV11-1 | . | CASSLGGAENTEAFF | TGTGCCAGCAGCTTAGGGGGGGCGGAGAACACTGAAGCTTTCTTT
TRBJ1-2 | . | TRBV29-1 | . | CSVEGGPYGYTF | TGCAGCGTCGAGGGGGGGCCCTATGGCTACACCTTC
TRBJ2-2 | . | TRBV19 | . | CASSIGPKAGELFF | TGTGCCAGTAGTATTGGTCCCAAGGCCGGGGAGCTGTTTTTT
TRBJ1-2 | . | TRBV11-2 | . | CASSQTTSSYGYTF | TGTGCCAGCAGCCAAACGACAAGCAGCTATGGCTACACCTTC
TRBJ1-1 | . | TRBV6-1 | TRBD1 | CASSEGTTGRTEAFF | TGTGCCAGCAGTGAAGGGACGACAGGGAGGACTGAAGCTTTCTTT
TRBJ1-5 | . | TRBV19 | . | CASSIGRQGGNQPQHF | TGTGCCAGTAGTATAGGGAGGCAGGGAGGCAATCAGCCCCAGCATTTT
TRBJ1-4 | . | TRBV27 | . | CASSSGLSSEKLFF | TGTGCCAGCAGTTCCGGCCTTTCAAGTGAAAAACTGTTTTTT
TRBJ1-2 | . | TRBV6-6 | . | CASRQGGVGYTF | TGTGCCAGCAGACAGGGTGGGGTCGGCTACACCTTC
TRBJ1-5 | few | TRBV18 | TRBD1 | CASSIPGTGANQPQHF | TGTGCCAGCTCAATACCCGGGACAGGTGCAAATCAGCCCCAGCATTTT
TRBJ1-2 | few | TRBV15 | TRBD1 | CATSARQGDGYTF | TGTGCCACCAGCGCTAGACAGGGGGATGGCTACACCTTC
TRBJ2-7 | . | TRBV30 | TRBD2 | CAWSAGTSGAEQYF | TGTGCCTGGAGTGCCGGGACTAGCGGGGCCGAGCAGTACTTC
TRBJ1-4 | . | TRBV18 | . | CASSPDTDLREKLFF | TGTGCCAGCTCACCTGATACCGACTTAAGGGAAAAACTGTTTTTT
TRBJ2-7 | . | TRBV6-7 | TRBD2 | CASSYSLGGRASEQYF | TGTGCCAGCAGTTACTCATTGGGCGGGAGGGCCAGCGAGCAGTACTTC
TRBJ1-2 | . | TRBV5-1 | TRBD1 | CATRPVGTGRMGGYTF | TGCGCCACCCGCCCGGTCGGGACAGGGCGGATGGGTGGCTACACCTTC
TRBJ1-2 | . | TRBV12-3/TRBV12-4 | . | CASSLGGNQGYTF | TGTGCCAGCAGTTTAGGGGGAAACCAGGGCTACACCTTC
TRBJ1-2 | . | TRBV5-8 | . | CASGIGYSYGYTF | TGTGCCAGCGGGATCGGGTATAGCTATGGCTACACCTTC
TRBJ1-3 | . | TRBV6-5 | . | CASQGLGNTIYF | TGTGCCTCTCAAGGCCTTGGAAACACCATATATTTT
TRBJ1-3 | . | TRBV11-2 | . | CASSSLQWGSGNTIYF | TGTGCCAGCAGCTCCCTTCAATGGGGCTCTGGAAACACCATATATTTT
TRBJ2-7 | . | TRBV18 | . | CASSPIDRPYEQYF | TGTGCCAGCTCACCAATCGACAGGCCCTACGAGCAGTACTTC
TRBJ1-1 | . | TRBV6-6 | . | CASRPQGMNTEAFF | TGTGCCAGCAGGCCACAGGGTATGAACACTGAAGCTTTCTTT
TRBJ1-5 | . | TRBV2 | . | CASSAAGPQHF | TGTGCCAGCAGTGCTGCGGGGCCCCAGCATTTT
TRBJ2-7 | . | TRBV30 | . | CAWSVSTYEQYF | TGTGCCTGGAGTGTATCGACCTACGAGCAGTACTTC
TRBJ2-2 | . | TRBV12-3/TRBV12-4 | . | CASRIHTGELFF | TGTGCCAGCAGGATCCACACCGGGGAGCTGTTTTTT
TRBJ2-7 | . | TRBV27 | TRBD1 | CASSLGQGSDEQYF | TGTGCCAGCAGTCTGGGACAGGGGAGCGACGAGCAGTACTTC
TRBJ1-3 | . | TRBV6-1 | . | CASSEGWGASSGNTIYF | TGTGCCAGCAGTGAAGGTTGGGGGGCGAGCTCTGGAAACACCATATATTTT
TRBJ2-1 | . | TRBV19 | . | CASSTWTTRGEQFF | TGTGCCAGTAGTACCTGGACTACCCGGGGCGAGCAGTTCTTC
TRBJ1-5 | . | TRBV28 | . | CASSNRQYSNQPQHF | TGTGCCAGCAGTAATCGACAGTATAGCAATCAGCCCCAGCATTTT
TRBJ2-7 | . | TRBV28 | . | CAISSAPRDEQYF | TGTGCCATCTCGTCCGCGCCCAGGGACGAGCAGTACTTC
TRBJ1-2 | . | TRBV2 | TRBD1 | CASSFQGQGEVYGYTF | TGTGCCAGCAGTTTCCAAGGACAGGGGGAGGTCTATGGCTACACCTTC
TRBJ1-2 | . | TRBV5-1 | TRBD1 | CASSSQGALTGGYTF | TGCGCCAGCAGCAGCCAGGGGGCCCTCACTGGCGGCTACACCTTC
TRBJ1-5 | . | TRBV28 | . | CASSQERRVSNQPQHF | TGTGCCAGCAGTCAAGAACGGAGGGTTAGCAATCAGCCCCAGCATTTT
TRBJ1-2 | . | TRBV9 | . | CASSPEGGAYRYTF | TGTGCCAGCAGCCCCGAGGGGGGGGCTTATCGCTACACCTTC
TRBJ2-1 | . | TRBV3-1/TRBV3-2 | . | CASSQDRPLAQFF | TGTGCCAGCAGCCAAGATAGGCCCCTGGCGCAGTTCTTC
TRBJ2-5 | . | TRBV6-1 | . | CASSEPGTKETQYF | TGTGCCAGCAGTGAGCCCGGGACAAAAGAGACCCAGTACTTC
TRBJ2-3 | . | TRBV30 | . | CAWSIRGVRADTQYF | TGTGCCTGGAGTATCCGAGGGGTTAGGGCAGATACGCAGTATTTT
TRBJ2-1 | . | TRBV6-1 | TRBD2 | CASSERGVLAGGHNEQFF | TGTGCCAGCAGTGAACGAGGGGTACTAGCGGGAGGCCACAATGAGCAGTTCTTC
TRBJ2-7 | . | TRBV30 | TRBD1 | CAWSRGQNVKQYF | TGTGCCTGGAGTAGGGGACAGAATGTAAAGCAGTACTTC
TRBJ2-1 | . | TRBV28 | . | CASSLDSGIYNEQFF | TGTGCCAGCAGTTTAGATAGCGGAATCTACAATGAGCAGTTCTTC
TRBJ2-1 | . | TRBV5-4 | TRBD2 | CASSSKRGANNEQFF | TGTGCCAGCAGCTCCAAGCGGGGGGCAAACAATGAGCAGTTCTTC
TRBJ1-4 | . | TRBV15 | TRBD1 | CATSTGGGEKLFF | TGTGCCACCAGTACAGGGGGAGGTGAAAAACTGTTTTTT
TRBJ2-4 | . | TRBV28 | . | CASSLEGGAKNIQYF | TGTGCCAGCAGTTTAGAGGGGGGGGCCAAAAACATTCAGTACTTC
TRBJ1-1 | . | TRBV11-2 | . | CASRALAGSLNTEAFF | TGTGCCAGCAGGGCTTTGGCAGGGTCGCTGAACACTGAAGCTTTCTTT
TRBJ1-2 | . | TRBV3-1/TRBV3-2 | . | CASSTLLGGLDGYTF | TGTGCCAGCAGCACACTTCTAGGGGGGTTGGATGGCTACACCTTC
TRBJ1-1 | . | TRBV2 | . | CASSLSRGGYTEAFF | TGTGCCAGCAGTTTATCCCGGGGAGGTTACACTGAAGCTTTCTTT
TRBJ2-7 | . | TRBV2 | . | CASSESAGVYEQYF | TGTGCCAGCAGTGAGAGCGCAGGGGTCTACGAGCAGTACTTC
TRBJ1-4 | . | TRBV28 | . | CASSGYSSQGTNEKLFF | TGTGCCAGCTCCGGATACTCATCACAGGGAACTAATGAAAAACTGTTTTTT
TRBJ1-1 | . | TRBV2 | . | CASRWGVGGTEAFF | TGTGCCAGCAGGTGGGGGGTCGGGGGCACTGAAGCTTTCTTT
TRBJ1-5 | . | TRBV19 | TRBD1 | CASSIGGTGGINQPQHF | TGTGCCAGTAGTATCGGGGGGACAGGGGGAATAAATCAGCCCCAGCATTTT
TRBJ1-1 | . | TRBV7-9 | . | CASSSGPAWIAEAFF | TGTGCCAGCAGCTCCGGACCCGCTTGGATTGCTGAAGCTTTCTTT
TRBJ1-1 | once | TRBV3-1/TRBV3-2 | TRBD1 | CASSKGQVGEAFF | TGTGCCAGCAGCAAGGGACAGGTCGGTGAAGCTTTCTTT